This TCR beta chain is drawn from a study of vaccination and CD4 T cells after COVID-19. As regards this clonotype: Its antigen remains unidentified.

An Oncomine TCR Beta short-read assay was used to sequence the DNA from cultured CD4+ T cells. TCRdb processed the PCR reads anew with MiXCR; each CDR3 protein has one entry. The repertoire has some 19,000 distinct CDR3 sequences, around two fifths of them found once; the top ten carry roughly 14%. Stated treatment: approximately 9-day PBMC culture with coronavirus spike peptide pools or control peptides (ViraFEST assay). This TCR was recovered from a human donor with COVID-19. The sample was cultured CD4+ T cells from blood.

CDR3 coding DNA: TGTGCCAGCAGCTTGGTGTCGGGAGATACGCAGTATTTT. Amino acid sequence: CASSLVSGDTQYF. The chain recombines TRBV5-8 with TRBJ2-3, with unresolved D. Germline lookup yields CDR1 SGHTS and CDR2 YDEGEE. With 0 bases removed from V and 5 bases from J, the gap between germline ends came to 7 bases. The CDR3 length is 13 residues.